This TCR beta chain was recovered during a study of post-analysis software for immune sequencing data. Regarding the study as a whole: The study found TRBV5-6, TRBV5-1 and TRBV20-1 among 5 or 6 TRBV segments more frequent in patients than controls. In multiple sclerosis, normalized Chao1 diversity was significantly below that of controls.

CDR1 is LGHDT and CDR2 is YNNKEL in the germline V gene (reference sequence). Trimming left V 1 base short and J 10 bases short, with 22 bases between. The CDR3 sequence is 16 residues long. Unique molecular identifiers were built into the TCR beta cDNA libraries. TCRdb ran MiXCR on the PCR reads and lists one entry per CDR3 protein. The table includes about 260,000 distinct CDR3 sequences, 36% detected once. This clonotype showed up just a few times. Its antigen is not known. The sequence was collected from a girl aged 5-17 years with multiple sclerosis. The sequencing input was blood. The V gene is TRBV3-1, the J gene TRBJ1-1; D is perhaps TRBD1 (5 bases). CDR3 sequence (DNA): TGTGCCAGCAGCCAAGGGTCGTCAGGGTGGAGTTCAGGAGCTTTCTTT. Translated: CASSQGSSGWSSGAFF. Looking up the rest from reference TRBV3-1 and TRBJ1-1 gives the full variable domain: DTAVSQTPKYLVTQMGNDKSIKCEQNLGHDTMYWYKQDSKKFLKIMFSYNNKELIINETVPNRFSPKSPDKAHLNLHINSLELGDSAVYFCASSQGSSGWSSGAFFGQGTRLTVV.